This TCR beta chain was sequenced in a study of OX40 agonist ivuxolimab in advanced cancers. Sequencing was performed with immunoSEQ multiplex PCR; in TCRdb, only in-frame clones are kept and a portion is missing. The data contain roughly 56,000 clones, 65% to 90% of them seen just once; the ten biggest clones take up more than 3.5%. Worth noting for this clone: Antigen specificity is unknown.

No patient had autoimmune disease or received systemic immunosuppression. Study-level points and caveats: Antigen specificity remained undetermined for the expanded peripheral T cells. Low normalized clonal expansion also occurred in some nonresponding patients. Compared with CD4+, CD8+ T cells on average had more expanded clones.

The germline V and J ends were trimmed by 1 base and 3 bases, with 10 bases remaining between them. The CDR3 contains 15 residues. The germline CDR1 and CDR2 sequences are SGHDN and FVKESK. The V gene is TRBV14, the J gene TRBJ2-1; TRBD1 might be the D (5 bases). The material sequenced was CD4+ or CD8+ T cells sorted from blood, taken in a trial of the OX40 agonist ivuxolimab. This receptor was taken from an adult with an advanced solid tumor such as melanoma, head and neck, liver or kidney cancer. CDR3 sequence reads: CASSQGGRVYNEQFF. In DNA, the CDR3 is TGTGCCAGCAGCCAAGGGGGCAGGGTCTACAATGAGCAGTTCTTC.